One sample yielded the 4 T cell receptor beta chains listed below, sequenced in a study of T cell responses to AZD1222 COVID-19 vaccine. Profiled with immunoSEQ multiplex PCR; TCRdb holds only in-frame clones, not every one. Of roughly 120,000 clones in the sample, around 92% were seen once. This specimen consisted of peripheral blood, obtained on day 0 of AZD1222 vaccination. The source of these receptors is an adult in good health.

This clone was seen a handful of times. The genes are TRBV4-2 and TRBJ2-3; 9 nucleotides agree with TRBD2. There are 18 residues in the CDR3. V gave up 1 base and J gave up 5 bases; unmatched junction bases: 13. Looked up from germline, CDR1 is LGHNA and CDR2 is YNFKEQ. CDR3: CASSQGLQRGAKGDTQYF. In nucleotides, the CDR3 is TGTGCCAGCAGCCAAGGTCTTCAGCGGGGGGCGAAGGGAGATACGCAGTATTTT.

The chain joins TRBV5-1 to TRBJ2-1; TRBD1 agrees at 7 bases. The CDR3 contains 15 residues. The V and J ends lost 0 bases and 6 bases, in that order; junction bases with no gene match: 6. Germline V CDR1 and CDR2: SGHRS, YFSETQ. The CDR3, as DNA: TGCGCCAGCAGCTTGGTGCAGGGGGAAGGCAATGAGCAGTTCTTC. Translating gives CASSLVQGEGNEQFF.

V gene TRBV2 combines with J gene TRBJ2-5; TRBD1 agrees at 10 bases. The CDR3 has 14 residues. Germline V gives CDR1 SNHLY, CDR2 FYNNEI. V was clipped by 7 bases and J by 4 bases; unmatched bases: 6. CDR3 protein: CASTGTGVGETQYF. The CDR3 bases are TGTGCCAGCACCGGGACAGGGGTCGGAGAGACCCAGTACTTC. The variable domain in full, completed from reference TRBV2 and TRBJ2-5, reads EPEVTQTPSHQVTQMGQEVILRCVPISNHLYFYWYRQILGQKVEFLVSFYNNEISEKSEIFDDQFSVERPDGSNFTLKIRSTKLEDSAMYFCASTGTGVGETQYFGPGTRLLVL.

This clone showed up just once. The gene calls are TRBV4-2 and TRBJ2-7, with TRBD1 matching over 10 bases. CDR3 length: 15 residues. Germline values: CDR1 LGHNA, CDR2 YNFKEQ. The junction had 7 bases not matched to a gene; V was cut back by 2 bases and J by 6 bases. The CDR3 bases are TGTGCCAGCAGCCAACCTCTAGACAGGGGGCTCGAGCAGTACTTC. Translating it yields CASSQPLDRGLEQYF.